These 30 T cell receptor beta chains share one sample of origin, sequenced in a study of blood T cell repertoires in COVID-19. Sequenced by immunoSEQ multiplex PCR; TCRdb stores in-frame clones only, minus some. The sample has about 100,000 clones; roughly nine tenths are singletons. The material sequenced was peripheral blood. These receptors were obtained from a man aged 45-65 years with acute or convalescent COVID-19.

This sequence joins TRBV7-2 and TRBJ2-7, with no clear D. Germline CDR1 and CDR2: SGHTA and FQGNSA. Trimming cost V 5 bases and J 2 bases, with 13 bases left between them. The CDR3 is 14 amino acids. CDR3 protein: CASSPTRPTYEQYF. DNA of the CDR3: TGTGCCAGCAGCCCGACTCGACCGACCTACGAGCAGTACTTC.

The chain combines TRBV5-4 with TRBJ1-3; a possible D gene is TRBD1 (6 bases). Trimming took 2 bases from V and 2 from J, leaving 11 bases between them. The CDR3 contains 15 residues. Germline assignment: CDR1 SGHNT and CDR2 YYREEE (reference sequence). The CDR3 nucleotides read TGTGCCAGCAGCTTCCTTCAGGGGACTGGAAACACCATATATTTT. This encodes CASSFLQGTGNTIYF. Based on the CDR3 plus reference TRBV5-4 and TRBJ1-3, the full variable domain is ETGVTQSPTHLIKTRGQQVTLRCSSQSGHNTVSWYQQALGQGPQFIFQYYREEENGRGNFPPRFSGLQFPNYSSELNVNALELDDSALYLCASSFLQGTGNTIYFGEGSWLTVV.

The chain links TRBV5-6 to TRBJ2-2, with TRBD1 as a possible D gene (5 bases). Germline CDR1 is SGHDT and CDR2 is YYEEEE. The CDR3 length is 16 residues. Trimming took off 3 bases at V and 0 bases at J, with 12 bases between the two ends. The CDR3 DNA reads TGTGCCAGCAGCTCTCCAAGACAGACGAACACCGGGGAGCTGTTTTTT. Residues: CASSSPRQTNTGELFF. Combining the CDR3 with reference TRBV5-6 and TRBJ2-2 gives the whole variable domain DAGVTQSPTHLIKTRGQQVTLRCSPKSGHDTVSWYQQALGQGPQFIFQYYEEEERQRGNFPDRFSGHQFPNYSSELNVNALLLGDSALYLCASSSPRQTNTGELFFGEGSRLTVL.

Note on this clone: Additional DNA sequences in this sample encode the identical CDR3. The rearrangement links TRBV5-6 to TRBJ2-5; D might be TRBD1 (6 bases). In germline, CDR1 is SGHDT, CDR2 YYEEEE. The CDR3 runs to 15 residues. V shed 1 base and J shed 2 bases, with 12 bases lying between them. The CDR3 here is CASSLLGRGQETQYF. CDR3 DNA: TGTGCCAGCAGCTTGTTGGGCAGGGGACAAGAGACCCAGTACTTC.

The chain couples TRBV7-2 to TRBJ2-1; TRBD2 aligns across 11 bases. The CDR3 has 16 amino acids. Germline V CDR1 and CDR2: SGHTA, FQGNSA. With 5 bases clipped from V and 7 bases from J, the junction kept 10 bases outside the gene matches. Written as DNA, the CDR3 is TGTGCCAGCAGCCCCCGACTAGCGGGATCCCTGAATGAGCAGTTCTTC. Protein: CASSPRLAGSLNEQFF.

The rearrangement joins TRBV7-3 to TRBJ2-7; D perhaps matches TRBD2 (6 bases). Germline V gene lookup returns CDR1 SGHTA and CDR2 FQGTGA. The CDR3 has 13 residues. V lost 6 bases to trimming and J lost 1 base, with 10 bases between them. CDR3 DNA: TGTGCCAGCAGTCCCCGGGGGTCCTACGAGCAGTACTTC. It encodes CASSPRGSYEQYF.

V gene TRBV29-1 combines with J gene TRBJ2-1, with D maybe TRBD1 (6 bases). The CDR3 totals 11 residues. Between the trimmed V and J ends, which lost 4 bases and 7 bases, there was a span of 8 bases. Germline CDR1 reads SQVTM; CDR2 reads ANQGSEA. The CDR3 nucleotides are TGCAGCGTTGGACAGGTAAATGAGCAGTTCTTC. Translating gives CSVGQVNEQFF.

This rearrangement joins TRBV19 to TRBJ1-1, with TRBD1 identical over 7 bases. V lost 4 bases and J lost 0; bases outside the gene matches: 5. The CDR3 consists of 15 residues. Germline-derived CDR1 and CDR2 are LNHDA and SQIVND (reference sequence). CDR3 DNA: TGTGCCAGTAGTACCAGACAGGGACTGAACACTGAAGCTTTCTTT. It translates to CASSTRQGLNTEAFF.

This clone appeared once. As DNA, the CDR3 is TGTGCCAGCAGCCCCCACCCGAGGGACAGGGACTTTACCTACGAGCAGTACTTC. It specifies CASSPHPRDRDFTYEQYF. J is TRBJ2-7 and V is TRBV6-2 or TRBV6-3, with 9 bases identical to TRBD1. Trimming cost V 6 bases and J 2 bases; bases outside gene matches: 17. Looked up from germline, CDR1 is MNHEY and CDR2 is SVGEGT. The CDR3 extends over 18 amino acids.

This chain links TRBV29-1 with TRBJ1-2; D is possibly TRBD1 (5 bases). The ends were cut back, 4 bases at V and 2 bases at J, with 14 bases in the middle. CDR3 length equals 14 residues. The germline V gene encodes CDR1 SQVTM and CDR2 ANQGSEA. Here the CDR3 reads CSVGEGNWNYGYTF. The CDR3 coding sequence is TGCAGCGTTGGGGAGGGGAATTGGAACTATGGCTACACCTTC.

The chain recombines TRBV19 with TRBJ1-4, with 7 nucleotides matching TRBD1. The junction had 3 bases not matched to a gene; V was cut back by 4 bases and J by 7 bases. The germline V gene encodes CDR1 LNHDA and CDR2 SQIVND (reference sequence). The CDR3 sequence is 13 residues long. CDR3 residues: CASSTGGGEKLFF. The CDR3 nucleotides read TGTGCCAGTAGTACAGGGGGAGGTGAAAAACTGTTTTTT.

The chain employs TRBV2 and TRBJ2-2; D gene unclear. The germline CDR1 and CDR2 sequences are SNHLY and FYNNEI. The V end lost 6 bases, the J end lost 2 bases, and 10 bases lay between the germline ends. The CDR3 totals 14 residues. The CDR3 region is CASRSNVNTGELFF. CDR3 nucleotide sequence: TGTGCCAGCAGGTCTAACGTCAACACCGGGGAGCTGTTTTTT.

This rearrangement joins TRBV5-4 to TRBJ2-6; D remains ambiguous. The ends were cut back, 2 bases at V and 1 base at J, with 4 bases in the middle. This CDR3 is 14 amino acids long. CDR1 is SGHNT, CDR2 YYREEE, per germline (reference sequence). CDR3 region: CASSFVSGANVLTF. The CDR3 coding sequence is TGTGCCAGCAGCTTCGTGTCTGGGGCCAACGTCCTGACTTTC.

Turning to this clone: Sequence at one end of the junction differs from germline and may be a read error. V usage is TRBV16 and J usage is TRBJ2-5; 8 bases agree with TRBD1. Germline lookup yields CDR1 KGHSY and CDR2 FQNENV. The CDR3 consists of 11 residues. CDR3 DNA: TGTGCCAGCAGCAACGGACAGGGAAGTAACTTC. Its translation: CASSNGQGSNF.

The gene calls are TRBV5-6 and TRBJ2-3, with D maybe TRBD1 (6 bases). V was trimmed by 1 base and J by 1 base, leaving 13 bases between them. The CDR3 contains 16 residues. Germline V gene lookup returns CDR1 SGHDT and CDR2 YYEEEE. The CDR3 DNA follows: TGTGCCAGCAGCTTGTTACAGGGAATTGGCACAGATACGCAGTATTTT. Its protein product is CASSLLQGIGTDTQYF. The full variable domain, in which reference TRBV5-6 and TRBJ2-3 provide the parts outside the CDR3, is DAGVTQSPTHLIKTRGQQVTLRCSPKSGHDTVSWYQQALGQGPQFIFQYYEEEERQRGNFPDRFSGHQFPNYSSELNVNALLLGDSALYLCASSLLQGIGTDTQYFGPGTRLTVL.

The chain employs TRBV6-6 and TRBJ2-2; D is possibly TRBD1 (7 bases). Trimming shortened V by 2 bases and J by 6 bases, and 16 bases separated the two germline ends. This CDR3 is built from 16 residues. Germline assignment: CDR1 MNHNY and CDR2 SVGAGI (reference sequence). The CDR3 DNA reads as TGTGCCAGCAGTTACGCAGGGGGGTATTCGTCCGGGGAGCTGTTTTTT. It is translated as CASSYAGGYSSGELFF.

V usage is TRBV10-1 and J usage is TRBJ1-1; D is possibly TRBD1 (5 bases). Germline V gene lookup returns CDR1 WNHNN and CDR2 SYGVQD (reference sequence). This CDR3 is built from 13 residues. Trimming cost V 6 bases and J 1 base, with 9 bases left between them. The CDR3 reads CASRTAKNTEAFF. CDR3 nucleotides: TGCGCCAGCAGGACAGCCAAGAACACTGAAGCTTTCTTT.

This rearrangement joins TRBV5-4 to TRBJ2-7, with 7 bases identical to TRBD2. The ends lost 1 base at V and 9 bases at J; junction bases unmatched: 13. The CDR3 is made up of 15 amino acids. Germline values: CDR1 SGHNT, CDR2 YYREEE (reference sequence). This CDR3 reads CASSLSPRQAGPQYF. The CDR3 DNA reads as TGTGCCAGCAGCTTGTCCCCGAGGCAAGCGGGGCCGCAGTACTTC.

This sequence joins TRBV27 and TRBJ1-5, with D possibly being TRBD1 (5 bases). V lost 4 bases to trimming and J lost 4 bases, with 8 bases between them. Germline V gene data show CDR1 as MNHEY and CDR2 as SMNVEV (reference sequence). The CDR3 spans 13 residues. The CDR3 coding sequence is TGTGCCAGCAGTTCAGGGTTAAATCAGCCCCAGCATTTT. Amino acids: CASSSGLNQPQHF.

The chain combines TRBV7-2 with TRBJ1-6, with D possibly matching TRBD1 (5 bases). The CDR3 runs 13 residues. V lost 3 bases and J lost 15, with 15 bases in between. CDR1 is SGHTA, CDR2 FQGNSA, per germline. CDR3 residues: CASSLEGRRVLHF. In DNA, the CDR3 is TGTGCCAGCAGCTTGGAGGGACGAAGGGTCCTCCACTTT.

V usage is TRBV6-5 and J usage is TRBJ2-7, with 9 bases that match TRBD1. Germline values: CDR1 MNHEY, CDR2 SVGAGI. The CDR3 consists of 14 residues. J gave up 0 bases and V 6 bases, and 3 bases lay outside the gene matches. The CDR3 spells CASRPTGGSYEQYF. CDR3 coding DNA: TGTGCCAGCAGGCCGACAGGGGGCTCCTACGAGCAGTACTTC.

V and J are TRBV12-5 and TRBJ2-5, with 9 bases lining up with TRBD2. Germline CDR1 is LGHNT and CDR2 is FRNRAP. This CDR3 contains 16 residues. V shed 5 bases, J shed 5 bases, and the junction held 12 bases outside the gene matches. CDR3 residues: CASGVGAGGLRETQYF. For the CDR3, the DNA is TGTGCTAGTGGTGTGGGAGCGGGGGGTCTCCGGGAGACCCAGTACTTC.

This rearrangement joins TRBV27 to TRBJ2-5; 7 positions match TRBD1. Germline lookup yields CDR1 MNHEY and CDR2 SMNVEV (reference sequence). This CDR3 is built from 17 residues. Trimming cost V 6 bases and J 3 bases; bases outside gene matches: 16. CDR3: CASSPRGQPLAEETQYF. In DNA form, the CDR3 reads TGTGCCAGCAGCCCACGGGGACAGCCGCTGGCTGAAGAGACCCAGTACTTC.

The rearrangement uses TRBV9 and TRBJ2-1, with a possible D match to TRBD2 (6 bases). V shed 5 bases and J shed 4 bases, with 16 bases lying between them. The CDR3 sequence is 15 residues long. Germline assignment: CDR1 SGDLS and CDR2 YYNGEE. The CDR3 spells CASSTWGDLYNEQFF. DNA for the CDR3: TGTGCCAGCAGTACCTGGGGGGACCTTTACAATGAGCAGTTCTTC.

The chain recombines TRBV18 with TRBJ1-6; D gene unclear. The CDR3 contains 14 residues. The germline CDR1 and CDR2 sequences are KGHSH and LQKENI. Trimming stripped 2 bases from V and 5 bases from J, with 7 bases between. The CDR3 is CASSPGTDNSPLHF. The DNA of the CDR3 is TGTGCCAGCTCACCAGGTACAGATAATTCACCCCTCCACTTT. The complete variable domain, with remaining parts taken from reference TRBV18 and TRBJ1-6, reads NAGVMQNPRHLVRRRGQEARLRCSPMKGHSHVYWYRQLPEEGLKFMVYLQKENIIDESGMPKERFSAEFPKEGPSILRIQQVVRGDSAAYFCASSPGTDNSPLHFGNGTRLTVT.

This sequence joins TRBV27 and TRBJ2-1, with 8 bases lining up with TRBD1. V lost 5 bases, J lost 10 bases, and 4 bases stayed unmatched. CDR1 is MNHEY, CDR2 SMNVEV, per germline (reference sequence). The CDR3 runs to 12 residues. CDR3: CASSPRQGEQFF. The CDR3 nucleotides are TGTGCCAGCAGTCCGAGACAGGGGGAGCAGTTCTTC.

This chain uses TRBV19 with TRBJ1-2; 9 nucleotides match TRBD1. The CDR3 totals 14 residues. V trimming: 5 bases; J trimming: 8 bases; junction bases outside the gene matches: 9. Germline V gene data show CDR1 as LNHDA and CDR2 as SQIVND (reference sequence). The CDR3 sequence: CASSPPGQGGGYTF. The DNA of the CDR3 is TGTGCCAGTAGTCCCCCGGGACAGGGAGGAGGCTACACCTTC. The whole variable domain, filled in from reference TRBV19 and TRBJ1-2, reads DGGITQSPKYLFRKEGQNVTLSCEQNLNHDAMYWYRQDPGQGLRLIYYSQIVNDFQKGDIAEGYSVSREKKESFPLTVTSAQKNPTAFYLCASSPPGQGGGYTFGSGTRLTVV.

The chain is built from TRBV3-1 (or the pseudogene TRBV3-2) and TRBJ1-2; D not certain. Per the germline V gene, CDR1 is LGHDT and CDR2 is YNNKEL (reference sequence). V shed 5 bases and J shed 0 bases, with 13 bases lying between them. The CDR3 contains 15 residues. In nucleotides, the CDR3 is TGTGCCAGCAGCGAGTTCAACGGGGCTAACTATGGCTACACCTTC. This encodes CASSEFNGANYGYTF.

The chain combines TRBV5-1 with TRBJ1-5; a weak D match, TRBD1 (6 bases). CDR1 SGHRS and CDR2 YFSETQ come from the germline V gene. This CDR3 is 16 amino acids long. V gave up 4 bases and J gave up 5 bases, with 19 bases separating them. For the CDR3, the DNA is TGCGCCAGCAGCCAAGGGACACCCGGGAGGGATCAGCCCCAGCATTTT. Translating it yields CASSQGTPGRDQPQHF.

In nucleotides, the CDR3 is TGTGCCAGCAGCCGGGGGGGACAGGGGCAAGGAAACACCATATATTTT. Its protein is CASSRGGQGQGNTIYF. This chain connects TRBV7-9 to TRBJ1-3; 10 bases line up with TRBD1. Trimming took 5 bases from V and 4 from J; bases not matched to a gene: 8. CDR3 length equals 16 residues. Germline lookup yields CDR1 SEHNR and CDR2 FQNEAQ (reference sequence). Together with reference TRBV7-9 and TRBJ1-3, the CDR3 gives the full variable domain: DTGVSQNPRHKITKRGQNVTFRCDPISEHNRLYWYRQTLGQGPEFLTYFQNEAQLEKSRLLSDRFSAERPKGSFSTLEIQRTEQGDSAMYLCASSRGGQGQGNTIYFGEGSWLTVV.